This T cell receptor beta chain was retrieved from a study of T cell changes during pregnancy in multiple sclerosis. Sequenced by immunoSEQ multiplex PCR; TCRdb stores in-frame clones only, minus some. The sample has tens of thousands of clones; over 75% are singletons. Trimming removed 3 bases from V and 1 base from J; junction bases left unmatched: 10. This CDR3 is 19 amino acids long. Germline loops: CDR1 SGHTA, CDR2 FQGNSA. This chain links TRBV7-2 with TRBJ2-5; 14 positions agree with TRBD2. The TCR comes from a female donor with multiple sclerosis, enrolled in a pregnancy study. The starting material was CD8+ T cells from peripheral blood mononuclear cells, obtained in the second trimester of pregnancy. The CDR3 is CASSFWTSGRSLPQETQYF. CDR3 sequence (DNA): TGTGCCAGCAGCTTCTGGACTAGCGGGAGGTCTCTCCCCCAAGAGACCCAGTACTTC.